Here is one TCR beta chain with its context. What it binds is not known. This CDR3 has 18 residues. J lost 0 bases, V lost 4 bases, and 12 bases had no gene match. The sample originates from a study of T-cell memory formation after mild COVID-19. Whole-study results and caveats: Mainly in CM and EM were contracting CD4+ clones; CD8+ were in EMRA. Among clones contracting day 15 to 85, CD4/CD8 was balanced, whereas later expanders leaned CD4+.

TCRdb independently ran MiXCR on the 5' RACE reads; one entry per CDR3 protein. Among roughly 560,000 distinct CDR3 sequences listed, 20% were seen once. The chain has TRBV12-3 or TRBV12-4 and TRBJ2-3; 8 bases match TRBD1. Source material: PBMCs or a T cell subset sorted from them (not recorded which). This receptor was identified in an adult woman who had mild COVID-19 (a few samples of this study predate the infection). Cell type and time point are not known. The CDR3 loop is CASSSSGTGALSTDTQYF. The CDR3 DNA reads TGTGCCAGCAGTTCTTCCGGGACAGGCGCCCTTAGCACAGATACGCAGTATTTT.